This TCR beta chain is drawn from a study of control samples from healthy donors and cancer patients. The CDR3 covers 12 residues. The ends were cut back, 0 bases at V and 9 bases at J, with 9 bases in the middle. Data came from immunoSEQ multiplex PCR; TCRdb stores just in-frame clones and leaves some out. The sample lists 75,000 to 95,000 clones; approximately 95% were seen once. This TCR was recovered from a woman aged 25-40 years in good health. Sequencing was done on a sample of blood. J is TRBJ2-7 and V is TRBV12-3 or TRBV12-4; D remains unclear. Here the CDR3 DNA reads TGTGCCAGCAGTTTAGCGGGGATTGGGCAGTACTTC. It codes for CASSLAGIGQYF.